This T cell receptor (beta chain) was identified during a study of T cells after yellow fever vaccination. This clonotype has a count of ten or more. Its antigen is currently unknown. Study-wide results and caveats: The booster response re-showed most primary clones: approximately 95% CD4, more than 80% CD8.

TCRdb passed the 5' RACE reads through MiXCR, listing each CDR3 protein once. This sample has approximately 250,000 distinct CDR3 sequences, with around 3.5% found just once. V lost 3 bases and J 9 bases, leaving 17 bases between the germline ends. Germline V gene data show CDR1 as SNHLY and CDR2 as FYNNEI. The CDR3 length is 14 residues. The TCR comes from a man aged 18 to 29 who received the YFV17D yellow fever vaccine. This chain uses TRBV2 with TRBJ2-5; D remains ambiguous. Sequencing used PBMCs, obtained 15 days after the yellow fever booster vaccination. DNA for the CDR3: TGTGCCAGCAGTGATGAGCAGGCTACTGTGGCCCAGTACTTC. It encodes CASSDEQATVAQYF.